A single sample is the source of the 10 T cell receptor beta chains below, sequenced in a study of blood T cell repertoires in COVID-19. Measured with immunoSEQ multiplex PCR; TCRdb has only the in-frame clones, and not every one. The sample consists of 65,000 to 85,000 clones, about nine tenths of them appearing once. Material: peripheral blood. The origin of the receptors is a woman younger than 35 with acute or convalescent COVID-19.

The CDR3 here is CASSYAGSYEQYF. The DNA of the CDR3 is TGTGCCAGCAGTTATGCAGGGTCCTACGAGCAGTACTTC. This chain connects TRBV6-5 to TRBJ2-7; a possible D gene is TRBD1 (5 bases). CDR1 and CDR2 from the germline V gene are MNHEY and SVGAGI. The CDR3 totals 13 residues. Trimming shortened V by 3 bases and J by 1 base, and 7 bases separated the two germline ends.

This clone was seen only once. This sequence joins TRBV18 and TRBJ1-5, with D tentatively TRBD1 (6 bases). Germline CDR1 is KGHSH and CDR2 is LQKENI. Trimming took 2 bases from V and 5 from J, leaving 7 bases between them. CDR3 length: 13 amino acids. The CDR3 loop reads CASSPGQHQPQHF. The DNA for the CDR3 is TGTGCCAGCTCACCAGGACAGCATCAGCCCCAGCATTTT.

This rearrangement joins TRBV6-2 or TRBV6-3 to TRBJ2-7; the match to TRBD1 covers 10 bases. Unmatched junction bases numbered 2, after V lost 5 bases and J lost 1 base. This CDR3 comprises 14 residues. The germline CDR1 and CDR2 sequences are MNHEY and SVGEGT. The CDR3 DNA sequence: TGTGCCAGCAGTAGGACAGGGGGATCCTACGAGCAGTACTTC. This translates into CASSRTGGSYEQYF.

CDR3 DNA: TGTGCCAGTAGATCCACAGGGACAGATACGCAGTATTTT. It is translated as CASRSTGTDTQYF. The V gene is TRBV19, the J gene TRBJ2-3, with D tentatively TRBD1 (6 bases). This CDR3 is built from 13 residues. V dropped 6 bases and J dropped 3 bases, with 10 bases sitting between them. The germline gives CDR1 LNHDA, CDR2 SQIVND (reference sequence).

The chain employs TRBV7-8 and TRBJ2-1, with 11 bases identical to TRBD2. CDR1 and CDR2 (germline): SGHVS, FQNEAQ. V shed 3 bases, J shed 6 bases, and the junction held 7 bases outside the gene matches. This CDR3 region has 16 residues. The CDR3 DNA is TGTGCCAGCAGCTTCCTTAGCGGGAGGGCCTTCAATGAGCAGTTCTTC. Protein sequence: CASSFLSGRAFNEQFF.

V is TRBV25-1 and J is TRBJ2-5, with D unresolved. V lost 1 base and J 1 base, leaving 7 bases between the germline ends. The CDR3 totals 14 residues. Germline CDR1 MGHDK, CDR2 SYGVNS. The CDR3 spells CASSEFPGQETQYF. The CDR3, as DNA: TGTGCCAGCAGTGAATTCCCAGGCCAAGAGACCCAGTACTTC.

V usage is TRBV5-1 and J usage is TRBJ1-4; maybe TRBD1 (6 bases). V lost 4 bases, J lost 4 bases, and 11 bases lay in between. In germline, CDR1 is SGHRS, CDR2 YFSETQ. The CDR3 runs to 14 residues. CDR3: CASSQRGGNEKLFF. For the CDR3, the DNA is TGCGCCAGCAGCCAAAGGGGGGGTAATGAAAAACTGTTTTTT.

The chain uses TRBV29-1 and TRBJ1-1; 9 positions agree with TRBD1. The CDR3 is made up of 18 amino acids. Trimming cost V 6 bases and J 0 bases; bases outside gene matches: 17. Germline CDR1 reads SQVTM; CDR2 reads ANQGSEA. The CDR3 region has the DNA TGCAGCGTCGGAACTCTGGACAGGGGAAGCCTCCTGAACACTGAAGCTTTCTTT. This gives the protein CSVGTLDRGSLLNTEAFF.

This clone appeared once. The chain carries TRBV4-1 and TRBJ2-7; a possible D gene is TRBD1 (6 bases). Germline CDR1 and CDR2: MGHRA and YSYEKL. The CDR3 extends over 15 amino acids. V was pared by 1 base and J by 3 bases, with 13 bases between. The CDR3: CASSQVQGLGYEQYF. Here the CDR3 DNA reads TGCGCCAGCAGCCAAGTGCAGGGGTTAGGCTACGAGCAGTACTTC.

This rearrangement joins TRBV12-5 to TRBJ2-2; 15 nucleotides agree with TRBD2. CDR3 size: 19 residues. From germline, CDR1 is LGHNT and CDR2 FRNRAP. Trimming cost V 1 base and J 5 bases; bases outside gene matches: 8. The CDR3 DNA reads as TGTGCTAGTGGTTTGGGTCGGGGACTAGCGGGAGGAGAGACCGGGGAGCTGTTTTTT. Translated: CASGLGRGLAGGETGELFF.